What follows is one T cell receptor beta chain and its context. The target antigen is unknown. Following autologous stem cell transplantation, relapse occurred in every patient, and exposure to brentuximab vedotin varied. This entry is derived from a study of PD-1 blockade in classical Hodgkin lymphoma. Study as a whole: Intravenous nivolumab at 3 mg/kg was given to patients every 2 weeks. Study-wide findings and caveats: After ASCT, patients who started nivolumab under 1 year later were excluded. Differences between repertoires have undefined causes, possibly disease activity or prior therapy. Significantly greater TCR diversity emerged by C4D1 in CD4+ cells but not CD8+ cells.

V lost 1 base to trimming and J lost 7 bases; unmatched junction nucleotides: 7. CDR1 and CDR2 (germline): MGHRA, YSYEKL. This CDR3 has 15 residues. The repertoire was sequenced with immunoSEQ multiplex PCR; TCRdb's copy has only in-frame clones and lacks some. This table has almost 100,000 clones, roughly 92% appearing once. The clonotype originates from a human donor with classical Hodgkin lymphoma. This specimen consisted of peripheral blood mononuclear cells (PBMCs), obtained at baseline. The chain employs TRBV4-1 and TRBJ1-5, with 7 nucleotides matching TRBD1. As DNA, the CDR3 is TGCGCCAGCAGCCAAGCCGCAGGGGGGGGCCAGCCCCAGCATTTT. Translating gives CASSQAAGGGQPQHF.